This record concerns one T cell receptor beta chain sequence. Its specificity is not known. The entry originates in a study of cytomegalovirus exposure and HLA in healthy donors. Study conclusions and caveats: A later analysis found that most CMV-associated TCR beta chains appeared HLA-restricted. Through in vitro validation, three CMV-associated chains were shown to be specific for CMV antigens.

Primers included in the PCR were 60 Vbeta and 13 Jbeta primers. Sequencing was performed with immunoSEQ multiplex PCR; in TCRdb, only in-frame clones are kept and a portion is missing. Altogether fewer than 130,000 clones are present, 75% to 80% being singletons, with the ten largest covering 1% to 1.5%. CDR3 length equals 15 residues. CDR1 SEHNR and CDR2 FQNEAQ come from the germline V gene (reference sequence). V was cut by 5 bases and J by 4 bases, with 15 bases left in between. The sequence derives from a woman aged 25 to 39 in good health and CMV-seronegative. Sequences were obtained from PBMCs. The V gene is TRBV7-9, the J gene TRBJ2-1, with D possibly TRBD2 on 5 matching bases. CDR3 sequence reads: CASSPLVAKYNEQFF. The CDR3 DNA reads TGTGCCAGCAGCCCCTTGGTAGCGAAGTACAATGAGCAGTTCTTC.